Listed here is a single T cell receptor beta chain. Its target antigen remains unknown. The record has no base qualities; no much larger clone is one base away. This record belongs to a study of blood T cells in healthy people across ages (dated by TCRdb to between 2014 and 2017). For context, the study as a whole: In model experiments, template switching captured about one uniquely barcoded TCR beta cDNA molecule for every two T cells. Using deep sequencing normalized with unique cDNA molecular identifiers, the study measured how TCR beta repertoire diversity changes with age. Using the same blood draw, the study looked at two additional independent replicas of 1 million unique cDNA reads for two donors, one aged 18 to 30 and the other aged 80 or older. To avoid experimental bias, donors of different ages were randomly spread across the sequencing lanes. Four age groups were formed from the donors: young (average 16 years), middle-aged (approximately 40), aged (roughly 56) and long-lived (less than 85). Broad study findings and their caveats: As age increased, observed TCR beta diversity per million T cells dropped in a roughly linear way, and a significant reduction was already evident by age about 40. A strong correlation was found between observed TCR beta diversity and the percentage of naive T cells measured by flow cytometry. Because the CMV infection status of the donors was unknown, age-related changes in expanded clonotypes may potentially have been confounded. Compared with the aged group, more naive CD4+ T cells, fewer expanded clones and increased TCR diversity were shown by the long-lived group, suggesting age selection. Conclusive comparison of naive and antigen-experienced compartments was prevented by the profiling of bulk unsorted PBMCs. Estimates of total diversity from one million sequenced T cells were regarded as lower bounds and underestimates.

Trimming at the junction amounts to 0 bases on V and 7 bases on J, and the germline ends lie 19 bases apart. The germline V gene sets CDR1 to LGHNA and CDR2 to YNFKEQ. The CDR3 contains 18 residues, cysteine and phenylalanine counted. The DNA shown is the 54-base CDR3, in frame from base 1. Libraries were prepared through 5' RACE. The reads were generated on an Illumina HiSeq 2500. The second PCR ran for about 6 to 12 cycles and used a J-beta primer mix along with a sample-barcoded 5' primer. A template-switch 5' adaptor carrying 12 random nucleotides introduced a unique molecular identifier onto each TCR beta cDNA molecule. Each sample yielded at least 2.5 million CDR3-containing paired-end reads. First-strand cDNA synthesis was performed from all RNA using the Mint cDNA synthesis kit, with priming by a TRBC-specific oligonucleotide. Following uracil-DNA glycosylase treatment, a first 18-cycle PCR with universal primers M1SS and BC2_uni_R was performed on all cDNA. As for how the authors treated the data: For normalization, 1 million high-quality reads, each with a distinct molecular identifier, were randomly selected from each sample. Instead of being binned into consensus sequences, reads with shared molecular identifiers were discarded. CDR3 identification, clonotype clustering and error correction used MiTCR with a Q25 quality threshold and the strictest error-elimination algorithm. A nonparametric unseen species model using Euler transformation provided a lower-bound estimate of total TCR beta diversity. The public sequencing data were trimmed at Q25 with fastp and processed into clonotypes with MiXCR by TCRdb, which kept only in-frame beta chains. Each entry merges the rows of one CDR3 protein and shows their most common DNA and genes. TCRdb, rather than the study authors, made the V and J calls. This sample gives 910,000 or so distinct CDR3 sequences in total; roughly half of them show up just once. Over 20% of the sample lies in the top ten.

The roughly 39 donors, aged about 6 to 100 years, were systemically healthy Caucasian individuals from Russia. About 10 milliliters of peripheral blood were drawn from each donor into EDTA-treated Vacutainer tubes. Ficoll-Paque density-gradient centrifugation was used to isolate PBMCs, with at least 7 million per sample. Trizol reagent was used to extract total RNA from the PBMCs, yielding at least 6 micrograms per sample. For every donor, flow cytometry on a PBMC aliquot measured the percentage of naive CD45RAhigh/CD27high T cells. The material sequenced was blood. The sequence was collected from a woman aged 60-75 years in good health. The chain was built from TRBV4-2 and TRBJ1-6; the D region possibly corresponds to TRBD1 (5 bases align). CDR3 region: CASSQDQRAAGRNSPLHF. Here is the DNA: TGTGCCAGCAGCCAAGATCAGCGGGCGGCAGGGAGGAATTCACCCCTCCACTTT.